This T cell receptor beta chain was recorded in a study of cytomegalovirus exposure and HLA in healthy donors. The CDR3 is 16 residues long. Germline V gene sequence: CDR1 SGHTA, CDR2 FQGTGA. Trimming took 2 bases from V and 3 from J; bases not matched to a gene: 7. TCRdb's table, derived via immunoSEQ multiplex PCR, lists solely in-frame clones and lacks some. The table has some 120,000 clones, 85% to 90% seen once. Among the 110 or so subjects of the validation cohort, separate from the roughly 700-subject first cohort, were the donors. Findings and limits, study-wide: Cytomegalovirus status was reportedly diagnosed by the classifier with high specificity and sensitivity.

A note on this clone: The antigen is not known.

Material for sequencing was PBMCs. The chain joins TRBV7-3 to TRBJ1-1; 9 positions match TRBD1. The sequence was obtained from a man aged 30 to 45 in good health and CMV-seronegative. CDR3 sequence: CASSLGPGQGDTEAFF. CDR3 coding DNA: TGTGCCAGCAGCTTAGGCCCGGGACAGGGAGACACTGAAGCTTTCTTT.